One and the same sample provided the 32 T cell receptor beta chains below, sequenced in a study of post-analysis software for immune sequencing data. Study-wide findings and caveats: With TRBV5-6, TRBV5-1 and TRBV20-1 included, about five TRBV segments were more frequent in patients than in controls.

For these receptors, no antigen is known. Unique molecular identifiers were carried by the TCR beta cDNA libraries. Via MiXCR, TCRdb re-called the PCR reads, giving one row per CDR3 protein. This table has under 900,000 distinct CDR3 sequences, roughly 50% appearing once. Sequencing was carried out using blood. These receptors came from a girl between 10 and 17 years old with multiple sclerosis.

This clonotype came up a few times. The CDR3 sequence is CASSLGGLAYEQYF. The CDR3 nucleotides are TGTGCCAGCAGTTTAGGCGGACTAGCCTACGAGCAGTACTTC. This chain links TRBV12-3 or TRBV12-4 with TRBJ2-7, with 7 bases identical to TRBD2. J was trimmed by 2 bases and V by 1 base; bases with no gene match: 2. This CDR3 region has 14 residues.

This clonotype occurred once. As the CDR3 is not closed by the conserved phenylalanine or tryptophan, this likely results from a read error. The CDR3 nucleotides are TGTGCCAGCAGTGAACCCTCGGGGGCCTACGAGCAGTACTGC. It translates to CASSEPSGAYEQYC. V and J are TRBV6-1 and TRBJ2-5, with D possibly TRBD2 on 6 matching bases. The J call is uncertain, as TRBJ2-7 better fits the DNA end. Per the germline V gene, CDR1 is MNHNS and CDR2 is SASEGT. The CDR3 consists of 14 residues.

The CDR3 sequence is CASSDRLGSGANVLTF. CDR3 in DNA: TGTGCCAGCAGTGACCGTTTAGGGAGCGGGGCCAACGTCCTGACTTTC. The V and J genes are TRBV6-1 and TRBJ2-6; D perhaps matches TRBD2 (5 bases). Trimming pared 3 bases from V and 4 bases from J, leaving 13 bases between. Germline-derived CDR1 and CDR2 are MNHNS and SASEGT. The CDR3 loop spans 16 amino acids.

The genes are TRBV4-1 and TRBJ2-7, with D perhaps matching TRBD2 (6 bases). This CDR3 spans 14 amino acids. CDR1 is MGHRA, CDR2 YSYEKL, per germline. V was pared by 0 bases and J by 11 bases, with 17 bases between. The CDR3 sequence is CASSQEWGLPHEYF. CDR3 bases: TGCGCCAGCAGCCAAGAATGGGGACTCCCGCATGAGTACTTC.

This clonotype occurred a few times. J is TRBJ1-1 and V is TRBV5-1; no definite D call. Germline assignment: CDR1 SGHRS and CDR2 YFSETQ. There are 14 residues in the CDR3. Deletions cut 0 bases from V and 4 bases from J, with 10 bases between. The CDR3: CASSLDVGSTEAFF. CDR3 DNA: TGCGCCAGCAGCTTGGATGTAGGGTCCACTGAAGCTTTCTTT.

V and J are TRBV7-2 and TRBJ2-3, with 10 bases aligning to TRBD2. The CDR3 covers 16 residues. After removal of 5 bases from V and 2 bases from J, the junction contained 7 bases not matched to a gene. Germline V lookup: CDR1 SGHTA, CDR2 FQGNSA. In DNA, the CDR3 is TGTGCCAGCAGCCCTTGGACTAGCGGTCTCACAGATACGCAGTATTTT. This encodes CASSPWTSGLTDTQYF.

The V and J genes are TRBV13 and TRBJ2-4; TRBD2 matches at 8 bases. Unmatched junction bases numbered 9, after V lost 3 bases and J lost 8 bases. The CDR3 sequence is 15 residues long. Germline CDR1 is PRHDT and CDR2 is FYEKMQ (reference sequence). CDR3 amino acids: CASSFISGGVHIQYF. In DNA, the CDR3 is TGTGCCAGCAGCTTCATCTCCGGGGGGGTTCACATTCAGTACTTC. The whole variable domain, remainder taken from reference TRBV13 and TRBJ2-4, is AAGVIQSPRHLIKEKRETATLKCYPIPRHDTVYWYQQGPGQDPQFLISFYEKMQSDKGSIPDRFSAQQFSDYHSELNMSSLELGDSALYFCASSFISGGVHIQYFGAGTRLSVL.

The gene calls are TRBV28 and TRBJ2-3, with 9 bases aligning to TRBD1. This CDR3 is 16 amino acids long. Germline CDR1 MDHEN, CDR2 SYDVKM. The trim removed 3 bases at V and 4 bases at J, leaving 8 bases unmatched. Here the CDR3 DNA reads TGTGCCAGCAGTTTGAACGGACAGGGGATTGCAGATACGCAGTATTTT. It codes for CASSLNGQGIADTQYF.

CDR3 nucleotides: TGTGCCAGCAGTCGGGGGAACACAGATACGCAGTATTTT. Translating gives CASSRGNTDTQYF. V is TRBV12-3 or TRBV12-4 and J is TRBJ2-3; D may be TRBD2 (6 bases). The CDR3 is 13 amino acids. Deletions cut 5 bases from V and 2 bases from J, with 8 bases between.

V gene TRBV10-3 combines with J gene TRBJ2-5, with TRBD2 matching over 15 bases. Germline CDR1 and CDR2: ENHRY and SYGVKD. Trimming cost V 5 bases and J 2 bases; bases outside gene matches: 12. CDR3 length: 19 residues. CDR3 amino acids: CAISRTSGRARGSQETQYF. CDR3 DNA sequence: TGTGCCATCAGTAGGACTAGCGGGAGGGCCCGCGGGAGTCAAGAGACCCAGTACTTC.

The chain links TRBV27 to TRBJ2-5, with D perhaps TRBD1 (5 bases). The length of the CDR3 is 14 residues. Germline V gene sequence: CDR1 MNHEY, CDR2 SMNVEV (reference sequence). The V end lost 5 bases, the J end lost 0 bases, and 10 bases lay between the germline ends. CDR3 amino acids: CASSPVDNQETQYF. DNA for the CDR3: TGTGCCAGCAGTCCAGTGGACAACCAAGAGACCCAGTACTTC.

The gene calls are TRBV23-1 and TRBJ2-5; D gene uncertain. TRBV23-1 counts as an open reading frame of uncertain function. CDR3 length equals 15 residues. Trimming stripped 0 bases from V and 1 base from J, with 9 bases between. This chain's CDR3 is CASSQSGRFQETQYF. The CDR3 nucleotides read TGCGCCAGCAGTCAATCCGGCCGGTTCCAAGAGACCCAGTACTTC.

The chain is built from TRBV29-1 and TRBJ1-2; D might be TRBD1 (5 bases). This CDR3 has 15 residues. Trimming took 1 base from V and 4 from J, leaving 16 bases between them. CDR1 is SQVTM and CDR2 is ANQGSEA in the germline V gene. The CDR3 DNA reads TGCAGCGTTGAAGGCGTGGGGGGTTCTACCTATGGCTACACCTTC. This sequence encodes CSVEGVGGSTYGYTF.

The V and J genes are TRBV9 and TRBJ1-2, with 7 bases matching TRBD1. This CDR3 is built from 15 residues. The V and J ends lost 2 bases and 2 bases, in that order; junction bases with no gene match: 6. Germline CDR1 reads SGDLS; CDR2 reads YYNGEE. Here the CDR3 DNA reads TGTGCCAGCAGCGTTAACCGGGACAGAAACTATGGCTACACCTTC. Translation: CASSVNRDRNYGYTF. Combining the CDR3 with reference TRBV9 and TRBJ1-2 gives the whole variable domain DSGVTQTPKHLITATGQRVTLRCSPRSGDLSVYWYQQSLDQGLQFLIQYYNGEERAKGNILERFSAQQFPDLHSELNLSSLELGDSALYFCASSVNRDRNYGYTFGSGTRLTVV.

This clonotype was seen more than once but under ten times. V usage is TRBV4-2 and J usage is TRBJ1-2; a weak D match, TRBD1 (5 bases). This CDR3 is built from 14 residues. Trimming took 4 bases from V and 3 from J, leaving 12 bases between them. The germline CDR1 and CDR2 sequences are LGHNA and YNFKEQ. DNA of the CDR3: TGTGCCAGCAGCCCCGCCGGAGGGGACTATGGCTACACCTTC. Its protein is CASSPAGGDYGYTF.

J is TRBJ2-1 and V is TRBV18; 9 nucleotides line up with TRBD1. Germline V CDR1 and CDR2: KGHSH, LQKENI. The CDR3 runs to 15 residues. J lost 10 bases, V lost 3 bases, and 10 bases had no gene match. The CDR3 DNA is TGTGCCAGCTCACCTCGGGACAGGGACTCCTACGAGCAGTTCTTC. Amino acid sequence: CASSPRDRDSYEQFF. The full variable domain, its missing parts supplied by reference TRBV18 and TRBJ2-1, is NAGVMQNPRHLVRRRGQEARLRCSPMKGHSHVYWYRQLPEEGLKFMVYLQKENIIDESGMPKERFSAEFPKEGPSILRIQQVVRGDSAAYFCASSPRDRDSYEQFFGPGTRLTVL.

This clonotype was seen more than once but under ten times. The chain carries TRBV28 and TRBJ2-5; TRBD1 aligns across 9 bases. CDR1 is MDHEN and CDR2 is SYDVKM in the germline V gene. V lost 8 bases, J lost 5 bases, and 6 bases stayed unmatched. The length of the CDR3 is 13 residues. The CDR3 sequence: CASGDRGSETQYF. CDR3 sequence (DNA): TGTGCCAGCGGAGACAGGGGGTCTGAGACCCAGTACTTC.

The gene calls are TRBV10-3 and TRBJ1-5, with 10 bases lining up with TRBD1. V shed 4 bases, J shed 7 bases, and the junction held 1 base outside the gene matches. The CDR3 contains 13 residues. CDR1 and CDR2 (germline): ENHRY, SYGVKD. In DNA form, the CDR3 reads TGTGCCATCAGTGGGGACAGGGGCCAGCCCCAGCATTTT. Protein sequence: CAISGDRGQPQHF.

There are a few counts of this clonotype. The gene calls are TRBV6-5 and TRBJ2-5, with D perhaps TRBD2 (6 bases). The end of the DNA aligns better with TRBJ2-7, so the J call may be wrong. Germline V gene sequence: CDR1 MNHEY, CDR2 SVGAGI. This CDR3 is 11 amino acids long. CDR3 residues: CASYAEGEQYF. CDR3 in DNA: TGTGCCAGCTACGCGGAGGGCGAGCAGTACTTC.

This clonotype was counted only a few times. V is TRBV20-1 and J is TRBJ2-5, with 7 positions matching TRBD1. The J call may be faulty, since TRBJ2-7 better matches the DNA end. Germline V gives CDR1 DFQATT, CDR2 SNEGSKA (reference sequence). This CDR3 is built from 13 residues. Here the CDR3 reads CSAIRQGTYEQYF. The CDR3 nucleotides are TGCAGTGCTATTCGACAGGGTACCTACGAGCAGTACTTC.

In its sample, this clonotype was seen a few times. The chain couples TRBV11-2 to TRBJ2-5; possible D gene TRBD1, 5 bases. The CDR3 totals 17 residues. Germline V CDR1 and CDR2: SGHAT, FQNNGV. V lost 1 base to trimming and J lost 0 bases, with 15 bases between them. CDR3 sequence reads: CASSLVQGFTYQETQYF. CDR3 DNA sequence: TGTGCCAGCAGCTTAGTTCAGGGTTTTACGTACCAAGAGACCCAGTACTTC.

CDR3 sequence (DNA): TGCGCCAGCAGCTTGGTCCCCGGGGGGGATGAGCAGTACTTC. It specifies CASSLVPGGDEQYF. The J gene is TRBJ2-7, the V gene TRBV5-1, with TRBD2 matching 8 bases. With 0 bases clipped from V and 7 bases from J, the junction kept 6 bases outside the gene matches. The CDR3 covers 14 residues. The germline V gene has CDR1 SGHRS and CDR2 YFSETQ.

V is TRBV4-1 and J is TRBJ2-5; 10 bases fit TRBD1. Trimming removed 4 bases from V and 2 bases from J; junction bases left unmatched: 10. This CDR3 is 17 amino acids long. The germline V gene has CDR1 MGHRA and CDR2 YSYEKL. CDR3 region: CASSRPPGQGEQETQYF. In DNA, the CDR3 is TGCGCCAGCAGCCGCCCCCCAGGACAGGGGGAGCAAGAGACCCAGTACTTC.

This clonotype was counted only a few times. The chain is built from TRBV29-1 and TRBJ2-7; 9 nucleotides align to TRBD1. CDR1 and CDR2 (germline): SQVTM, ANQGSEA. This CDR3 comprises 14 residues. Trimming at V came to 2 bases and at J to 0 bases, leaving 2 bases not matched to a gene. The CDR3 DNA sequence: TGCAGCGTTGAAAGGACAGGGGTCTCCTACGAGCAGTACTTC. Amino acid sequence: CSVERTGVSYEQYF.

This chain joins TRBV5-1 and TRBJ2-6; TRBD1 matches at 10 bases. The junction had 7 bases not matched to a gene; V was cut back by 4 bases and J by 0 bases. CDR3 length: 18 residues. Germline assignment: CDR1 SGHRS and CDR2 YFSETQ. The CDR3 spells CASSVGQGTLSGANVLTF. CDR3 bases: TGCGCCAGCAGCGTGGGACAGGGGACCCTCTCTGGGGCCAACGTCCTGACTTTC.

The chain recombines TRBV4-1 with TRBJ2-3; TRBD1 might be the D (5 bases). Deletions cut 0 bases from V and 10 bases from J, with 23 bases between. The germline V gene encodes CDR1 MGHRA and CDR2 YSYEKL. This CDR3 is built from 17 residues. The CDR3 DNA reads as TGCGCCAGCAGCCAAGATGTCCCATCTTTACAGGCCTCATCGCAGTATTTT. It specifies CASSQDVPSLQASSQYF.

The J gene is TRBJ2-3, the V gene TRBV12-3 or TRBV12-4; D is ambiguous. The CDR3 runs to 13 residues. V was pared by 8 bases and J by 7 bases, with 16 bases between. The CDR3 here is CASASRAPYTQYF. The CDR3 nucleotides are TGTGCCAGCGCAAGTCGGGCGCCCTATACGCAGTATTTT.

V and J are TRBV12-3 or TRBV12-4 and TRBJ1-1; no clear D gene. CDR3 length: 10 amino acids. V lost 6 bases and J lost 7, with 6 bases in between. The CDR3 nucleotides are TGTGCCAGCAGCCTTAGTGAAGCTTTCTTT. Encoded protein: CASSLSEAFF.

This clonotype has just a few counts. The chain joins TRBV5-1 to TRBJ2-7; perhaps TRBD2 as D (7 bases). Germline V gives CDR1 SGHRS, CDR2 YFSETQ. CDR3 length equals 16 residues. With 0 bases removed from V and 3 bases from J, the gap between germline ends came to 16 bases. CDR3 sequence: CASSLANGGPFYEQYF. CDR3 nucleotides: TGCGCCAGCAGCTTGGCAAACGGGGGGCCGTTCTACGAGCAGTACTTC.

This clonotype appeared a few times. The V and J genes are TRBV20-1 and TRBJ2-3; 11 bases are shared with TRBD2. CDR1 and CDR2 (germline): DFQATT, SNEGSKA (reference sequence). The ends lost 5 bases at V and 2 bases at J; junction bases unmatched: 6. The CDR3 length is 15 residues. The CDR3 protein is CSAPGTSGDTDTQYF. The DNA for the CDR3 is TGCAGTGCTCCCGGGACTAGCGGAGACACAGATACGCAGTATTTT.

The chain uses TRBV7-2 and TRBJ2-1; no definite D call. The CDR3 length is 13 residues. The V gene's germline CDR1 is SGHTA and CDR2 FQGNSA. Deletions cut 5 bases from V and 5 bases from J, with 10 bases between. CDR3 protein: CASSRYLDNEQFF. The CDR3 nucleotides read TGTGCCAGCAGCCGTTATCTCGACAATGAGCAGTTCTTC.

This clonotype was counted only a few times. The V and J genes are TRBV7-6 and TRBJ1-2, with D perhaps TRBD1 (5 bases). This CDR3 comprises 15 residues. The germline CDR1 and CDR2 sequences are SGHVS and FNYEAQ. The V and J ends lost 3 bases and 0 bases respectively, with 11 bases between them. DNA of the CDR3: TGTGCCAGCAGCTTGACAGAAGGAGCTAACTATGGCTACACCTTC. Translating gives CASSLTEGANYGYTF. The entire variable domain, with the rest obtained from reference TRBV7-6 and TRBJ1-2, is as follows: GAGVSQSPRYKVTKRGQDVALRCDPISGHVSLYWYRQALGQGPEFLTYFNYEAQQDKSGLPNDRFSAERPEGSISTLTIQRTEQRDSAMYRCASSLTEGANYGYTFGSGTRLTVV.